One and the same sample provided the 11 T cell receptor beta chains below, sequenced in a study of cytomegalovirus exposure and HLA in healthy donors. The PCR made use of 60 Vbeta and 13 Jbeta primers. Sequencing used immunoSEQ multiplex PCR; TCRdb keeps in-frame clones, though not all of them. Here the sample spans around 80,000 clones, about 78% being singletons. The sequenced material came from PBMCs. The receptor source for this set is a man between 18 and 35 years old in good health and CMV-seropositive.

The chain joins TRBV11-2 to TRBJ2-7; a weak D match, TRBD2 (6 bases). V dropped 5 bases and J dropped 2 bases, with 13 bases sitting between them. Germline V gene lookup returns CDR1 SGHAT and CDR2 FQNNGV. The CDR3 is made up of 14 amino acids. In nucleotides, the CDR3 is TGTGCCAGCAGCCTGGGCGGGACGACCTACGAGCAGTACTTC. This sequence encodes CASSLGGTTYEQYF.

CDR3 sequence: CASSHLGLNSGNTIYF. The DNA for the CDR3 is TGTGCCAGCAGCCACCTAGGACTAAACTCTGGAAACACCATATATTTT. The rearrangement links TRBV14 to TRBJ1-3; D gene uncertain. The germline V and J ends were trimmed by 3 bases and 0 bases, with 12 bases remaining between them. Looked up from germline, CDR1 is SGHDN and CDR2 is FVKESK. This CDR3 has 16 amino acids. The full variable domain, with the rest looked up from reference TRBV14 and TRBJ1-3, is EAGVTQFPSHSVIEKGQTVTLRCDPISGHDNLYWYRRVMGKEIKFLLHFVKESKQDESGMPNNRFLAERTGGTYSTLKVQPAELEDSGVYFCASSHLGLNSGNTIYFGEGSWLTVV.

The V and J genes are TRBV2 and TRBJ2-3, with 13 positions matching TRBD2. The CDR3 is 16 residues long. The germline V gene encodes CDR1 SNHLY and CDR2 FYNNEI. V trimming: 6 bases; J trimming: 2 bases; junction bases outside the gene matches: 5. CDR3 residues: CASSWTSGGFTDTQYF. CDR3 DNA sequence: TGTGCCAGCAGCTGGACTAGCGGGGGATTCACAGATACGCAGTATTTT.

This chain uses TRBV2 with TRBJ1-2; the D gene is possibly TRBD1 (5 bases). The CDR3 has 12 amino acids. Per germline, CDR1 SNHLY and CDR2 FYNNEI. Deletions cut 7 bases from V and 4 bases from J, with 10 bases between. CDR3 amino acids: CASKRQGYGYTF. CDR3 sequence (DNA): TGTGCCAGCAAACGGCAGGGCTATGGCTACACCTTC.

A few counts support this clone. The chain recombines TRBV4-2 with TRBJ1-4; the D is unclear. This CDR3 is built from 15 residues. Trimming shortened V by 0 bases and J by 9 bases, and 14 bases separated the two germline ends. Germline V gene sequence: CDR1 LGHNA, CDR2 YNFKEQ. The CDR3 spells CASSQESLEDKKLFF. CDR3 nucleotide sequence: TGTGCCAGCAGCCAAGAGAGTCTCGAAGACAAAAAACTGTTTTTT.

This rearrangement joins TRBV9 to TRBJ1-1; unclear D gene. Trimming pared 0 bases from V and 6 bases from J, leaving 9 bases between. The CDR3 is 13 amino acids. Per germline, CDR1 SGDLS and CDR2 YYNGEE. CDR3 in amino acids: CASSVEPTPEAFF. In DNA form, the CDR3 reads TGTGCCAGCAGCGTAGAACCCACACCTGAAGCTTTCTTT.

This clone was found a few times. The CDR3 coding sequence is TGTGCCACCAGCAGAGACAGGAACCAAGGACTTGAAGCTTTCTTT. This sequence encodes CATSRDRNQGLEAFF. The chain combines TRBV15 with TRBJ1-1; the D is unclear. The V gene lost 0 bases and the J gene lost 7 bases, with 15 bases spanning the gap. Germline V CDR1 and CDR2: LNHNV, YYDKDF (reference sequence). The CDR3 runs to 15 residues. The whole variable domain, remainder taken from reference TRBV15 and TRBJ1-1, is DAMVIQNPRYQVTQFGKPVTLSCSQTLNHNVMYWYQQKSSQAPKLLFHYYDKDFNNEADTPDNFQSRRPNTSFCFLDIRSPGLGDTAMYLCATSRDRNQGLEAFFGQGTRLTVV.

In this sample, this clone turned up a few times. V is TRBV5-1 and J is TRBJ1-1, with 8 nucleotides matching TRBD1. Trimming removed 1 base from V and 5 bases from J; junction bases left unmatched: 7. Per germline, CDR1 SGHRS and CDR2 YFSETQ. The CDR3 extends over 15 amino acids. CDR3 sequence (DNA): TGCGCCAGCAGCTTGCCAGGGGGCGCGGAAACTGAAGCTTTCTTT. The encoded protein is CASSLPGGAETEAFF.

The chain couples TRBV19 to TRBJ1-2; D is undetermined. The germline V and J ends were trimmed by 1 base and 5 bases, with 8 bases remaining between them. Germline V gene data show CDR1 as LNHDA and CDR2 as SQIVND (reference sequence). This CDR3 has 13 amino acids. CDR3 sequence reads: CASSIGGQYGYTF. As DNA, the CDR3 is TGTGCCAGTAGTATAGGAGGGCAGTATGGCTACACCTTC.

The chain employs TRBV27 and TRBJ2-1; 10 bases are a match to TRBD2. V shed 5 bases, J shed 6 bases, and the junction held 4 bases outside the gene matches. CDR1 MNHEY and CDR2 SMNVEV come from the germline V gene (reference sequence). This CDR3 region has 14 residues. The CDR3 bases are TGTGCCAGCAGTATAGCGGGGGGACTCAATGAGCAGTTCTTC. Residues: CASSIAGGLNEQFF.

The genes are TRBV21-1 and TRBJ1-3; the listed D gene, TRBD1, was not tested against the DNA. TRBV21-1 is given as a pseudogene. The CDR3 contains 17 residues. CDR3 residues: CASSKLRTGSDGNTIYF. DNA for the CDR3: TGTGCCAGCAGCAAACTTAGGACAGGGAGCGATGGAAACACCATATATTTT.